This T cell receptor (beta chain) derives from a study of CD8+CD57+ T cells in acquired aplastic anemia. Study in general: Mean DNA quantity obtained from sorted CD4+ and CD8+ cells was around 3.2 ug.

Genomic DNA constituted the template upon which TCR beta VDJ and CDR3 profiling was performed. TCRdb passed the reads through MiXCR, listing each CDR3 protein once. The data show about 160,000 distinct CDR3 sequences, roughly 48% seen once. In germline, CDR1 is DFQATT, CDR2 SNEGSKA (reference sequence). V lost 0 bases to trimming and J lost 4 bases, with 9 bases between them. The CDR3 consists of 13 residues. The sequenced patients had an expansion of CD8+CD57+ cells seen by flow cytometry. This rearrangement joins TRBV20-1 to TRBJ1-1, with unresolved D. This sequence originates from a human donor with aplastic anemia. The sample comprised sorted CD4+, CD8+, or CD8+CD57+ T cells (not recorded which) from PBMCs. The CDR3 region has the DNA TGCAGTGCTAGAGATATAAGTTTCACTGAAGCTTTCTTT. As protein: CSARDISFTEAFF.